The 18 T cell receptor beta chains below come from one sample, sequenced in a study of Tregs in tolerant kidney transplant recipients. TCRdb's copy holds only in-frame clones and misses some; the assay was immunoSEQ multiplex PCR. The sample includes approximately 43,000 clones, more than 80% of them seen just once. Sequencing input: Tregs from blood. Receptors originate from a human donor in good health.

This rearrangement joins TRBV7-8 to TRBJ2-2, with 7 nucleotides matching TRBD1. This CDR3 region has 16 residues. From germline, CDR1 is SGHVS and CDR2 FQNEAQ. After removal of 1 base from V and 1 base from J, the junction contained 3 bases not matched to a gene. The CDR3 DNA follows: TGTGCCAGCAGCTTAGACCGGGACAGGAACACCGGGGAGCTGTTTTTT. Its protein product is CASSLDRDRNTGELFF.

The chain links TRBV5-6 to TRBJ1-3, with a tentative D call TRBD1 (5 bases). Germline loops: CDR1 SGHDT, CDR2 YYEEEE. V lost 1 base to trimming and J lost 8 bases, with 10 bases between them. The CDR3 runs 13 residues. CDR3 sequence: CASSLWGGDTIYF. The DNA of the CDR3 is TGTGCCAGCAGCTTGTGGGGGGGAGACACCATATATTTT.

This chain connects TRBV7-9 to TRBJ2-5; D uncertain. This CDR3 is 15 amino acids long. The ends were cut back, 4 bases at V and 6 bases at J, with 18 bases in the middle. Per the germline V gene, CDR1 is SEHNR and CDR2 is FQNEAQ (reference sequence). CDR3 region: CASSSRTELSKTQYF. The CDR3 nucleotides are TGTGCCAGCAGCTCACGGACGGAATTGTCTAAGACCCAGTACTTC.

The chain joins TRBV19 to TRBJ1-3, with 8 bases fitting TRBD1. Germline CDR1 and CDR2: LNHDA and SQIVND (reference sequence). The J segment lost 0 bases and the V segment lost 3 bases, leaving 16 bases of the junction unmatched. This CDR3 region has 20 residues. The CDR3 nucleotides are TGTGCCAGTAGTATCAGAGGCGGACCGGGACAGGACTACTCTGGAAACACCATATATTTT. Its protein is CASSIRGGPGQDYSGNTIYF.

This chain connects TRBV15 to TRBJ1-1; D not resolved. Germline CDR1 reads LNHNV; CDR2 reads YYDKDF (reference sequence). Trimming took off 1 base at V and 0 bases at J, with 3 bases between the two ends. The CDR3 length is 13 residues. Here the CDR3 reads CATSRGMNTEAFF. The CDR3 DNA reads TGTGCCACCAGCAGAGGCATGAACACTGAAGCTTTCTTT.

The chain employs TRBV19 and TRBJ1-4, with 7 positions matching TRBD1. V was clipped by 8 bases and J by 4 bases; unmatched bases: 7. The CDR3 covers 14 residues. Germline V CDR1 and CDR2: LNHDA, SQIVND (reference sequence). The CDR3 coding sequence is TGTGCCAGTGGGAGACAGGGTATTAATGAAAAACTGTTTTTT. Translation gives CASGRQGINEKLFF. Complete variable domain (other parts from reference TRBV19 and TRBJ1-4): DGGITQSPKYLFRKEGQNVTLSCEQNLNHDAMYWYRQDPGQGLRLIYYSQIVNDFQKGDIAEGYSVSREKKESFPLTVTSAQKNPTAFYLCASGRQGINEKLFFGSGTQLSVL.

V gene TRBV4-1 combines with J gene TRBJ2-1, with 13 bases aligning to TRBD2. V lost 2 bases and J lost 4; bases outside the gene matches: 2. The germline V gene encodes CDR1 MGHRA and CDR2 YSYEKL. The length of the CDR3 is 16 residues. The CDR3, as DNA: TGCGCCAGCAGCCAACGGGGACTAGCGGGGTACAATGAGCAGTTCTTC. This sequence encodes CASSQRGLAGYNEQFF.

The rearrangement links TRBV5-6 to TRBJ2-7, with 11 bases identical to TRBD2. This CDR3 has 15 residues. Trimming cost V 1 base and J 5 bases; bases outside gene matches: 5. Per germline, CDR1 SGHDT and CDR2 YYEEEE. The CDR3: CASSLLAGGVHEQYF. In DNA form, the CDR3 reads TGTGCCAGCAGCTTGTTAGCGGGAGGGGTTCACGAGCAGTACTTC.

This clone was seen once. The rearrangement links TRBV18 to TRBJ2-7; 11 nucleotides align to TRBD1. The germline CDR1 and CDR2 sequences are KGHSH and LQKENI. After removal of 2 bases from V and 3 bases from J, the junction contained 9 bases not matched to a gene. CDR3 size: 17 residues. CDR3 residues: CASSPIPGQGDGYEQYF. As DNA, the CDR3 is TGTGCCAGCTCACCAATCCCGGGACAGGGGGACGGCTACGAGCAGTACTTC.

This rearrangement joins TRBV9 to TRBJ1-3; D is perhaps TRBD1 (5 bases). This CDR3 is 14 amino acids long. Germline CDR1 SGDLS, CDR2 YYNGEE. V was pared by 4 bases and J by 9 bases, with 17 bases between. The CDR3: CASSPSREYSTIYF. The CDR3 coding sequence is TGTGCCAGCAGCCCCAGCAGGGAGTACAGCACCATATATTTT.

V is TRBV6-1 and J is TRBJ1-2, with D possibly matching TRBD1 (6 bases). The V gene's germline CDR1 is MNHNS and CDR2 SASEGT. The CDR3 is 14 residues long. V dropped 3 bases and J dropped 1 base, with 9 bases sitting between them. The CDR3 reads CASSEDRNNYGYTF. Written as DNA, the CDR3 is TGTGCCAGCAGTGAGGACAGAAATAACTATGGCTACACCTTC.

The J gene is TRBJ2-2, the V gene TRBV15, with D hard to call. This CDR3 region has 15 residues. Germline lookup yields CDR1 LNHNV and CDR2 YYDKDF (reference sequence). Trimming stripped 3 bases from V and 4 bases from J, with 12 bases between. The CDR3 bases are TGTGCCACCAGCAGTCGGCTGGGCTTCACCGGGGAGCTGTTTTTT. Its protein product is CATSSRLGFTGELFF.

A single count supports this clone. This sequence joins TRBV27 and TRBJ2-7; the match to TRBD2 covers 9 bases. CDR1 is MNHEY and CDR2 is SMNVEV in the germline V gene (reference sequence). This CDR3 comprises 15 residues. V lost 2 bases and J lost 4; bases outside the gene matches: 6. The DNA of the CDR3 is TGTGCCAGCAGTTTAGTTTTTCTAGCGGGGTACGAGCAGTACTTC. Residues: CASSLVFLAGYEQYF.

The chain combines TRBV7-9 with TRBJ1-5; D is undetermined. The CDR3 runs to 15 residues. Germline loops: CDR1 SEHNR, CDR2 FQNEAQ (reference sequence). The V end lost 5 bases, the J end lost 3 bases, and 14 bases lay between the germline ends. For the CDR3, the DNA is TGTGCCAGCAGCCCCCGACCCCAGGCCAATCAGCCCCAGCATTTT. This translates into CASSPRPQANQPQHF.

The rearrangement joins TRBV6-5 to TRBJ1-2; 8 bases are shared with TRBD1. In germline, CDR1 is MNHEY, CDR2 SVGAGI. The CDR3 extends over 14 amino acids. V gave up 6 bases and J gave up 7 bases; unmatched junction bases: 10. The CDR3 sequence is CASRKGQGQSGYTF. The CDR3 nucleotides read TGTGCCAGCAGGAAAGGACAGGGACAGAGTGGCTACACCTTC.

V gene TRBV29-1 combines with J gene TRBJ2-2; TRBD1 matches 9 bases. The V gene's germline CDR1 is SQVTM and CDR2 ANQGSEA. Unmatched junction bases numbered 7, after V lost 4 bases and J lost 10 bases. The CDR3 covers 13 residues. The CDR3 reads CSVAGQGLVELFF. The CDR3 DNA sequence: TGCAGCGTTGCTGGACAGGGGTTAGTGGAGCTGTTTTTT.

This clone has just one count. This sequence joins TRBV10-1 and TRBJ2-5; TRBD1 might be the D (6 bases). Germline lookup yields CDR1 WNHNN and CDR2 SYGVQD (reference sequence). This CDR3 comprises 14 residues. Between the trimmed V and J ends, which lost 6 bases and 1 base, there was a span of 12 bases. The DNA for the CDR3 is TGCGCCAGCAGCCGACAGGACCCCCAAGAGACCCAGTACTTC. Residues: CASSRQDPQETQYF.

V usage is TRBV11-2 and J usage is TRBJ1-6; D ambiguous. Germline CDR1 reads SGHAT; CDR2 reads FQNNGV. The CDR3 loop spans 15 amino acids. Trimming left V 1 base short and J 5 bases short, with 9 bases between. CDR3 in amino acids: CASSLVAGDNSPLHF. The CDR3 nucleotides are TGTGCCAGCAGCTTAGTGGCAGGAGATAATTCACCCCTCCACTTT. Combining the CDR3 with reference TRBV11-2 and TRBJ1-6 gives the whole variable domain EAGVAQSPRYKIIEKRQSVAFWCNPISGHATLYWYQQILGQGPKLLIQFQNNGVVDDSQLPKDRFSAERLKGVDSTLKIQPAKLEDSAVYLCASSLVAGDNSPLHFGNGTRLTVT.